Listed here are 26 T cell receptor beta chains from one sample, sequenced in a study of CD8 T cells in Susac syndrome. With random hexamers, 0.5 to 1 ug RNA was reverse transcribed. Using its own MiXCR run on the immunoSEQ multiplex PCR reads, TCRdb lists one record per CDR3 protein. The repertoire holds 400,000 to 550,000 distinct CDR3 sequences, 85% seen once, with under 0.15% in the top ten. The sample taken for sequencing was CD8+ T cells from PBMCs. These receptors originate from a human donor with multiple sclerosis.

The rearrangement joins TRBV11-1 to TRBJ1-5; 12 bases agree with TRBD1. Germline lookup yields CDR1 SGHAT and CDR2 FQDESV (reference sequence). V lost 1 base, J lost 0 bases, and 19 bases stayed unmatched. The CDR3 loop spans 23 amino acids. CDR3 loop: CASSLERDRGPIVPVSSNQPQHF. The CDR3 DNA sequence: TGTGCCAGCAGCTTAGAGAGGGACAGGGGGCCCATCGTACCTGTCTCTAGCAATCAGCCCCAGCATTTT. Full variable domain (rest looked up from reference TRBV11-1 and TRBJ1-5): EAEVAQSPRYKITEKSQAVAFWCDPISGHATLYWYRQILGQGPELLVQFQDESVVDDSQLPKDRFSAERLKGVDSTLKIQPAELGDSAMYLCASSLERDRGPIVPVSSNQPQHFGDGTRLSIL.

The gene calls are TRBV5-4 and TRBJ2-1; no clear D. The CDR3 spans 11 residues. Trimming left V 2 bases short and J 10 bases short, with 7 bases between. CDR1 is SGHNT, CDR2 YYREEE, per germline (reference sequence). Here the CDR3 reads CASSLLTEQFF. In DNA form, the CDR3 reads TGTGCCAGCAGCTTACTCACGGAGCAGTTCTTC.

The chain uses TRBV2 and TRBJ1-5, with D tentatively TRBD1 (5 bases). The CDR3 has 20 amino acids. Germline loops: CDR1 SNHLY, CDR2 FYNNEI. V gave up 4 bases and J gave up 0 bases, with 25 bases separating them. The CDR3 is CASSVGVGNKEFYSNQPQHF. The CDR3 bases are TGTGCCAGCAGTGTAGGGGTCGGGAACAAAGAGTTTTATAGCAATCAGCCCCAGCATTTT.

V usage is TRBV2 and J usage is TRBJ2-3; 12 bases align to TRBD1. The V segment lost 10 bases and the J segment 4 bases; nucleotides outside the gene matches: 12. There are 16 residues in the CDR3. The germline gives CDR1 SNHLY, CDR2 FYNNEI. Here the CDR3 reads CATPVGTGGLADTQYF. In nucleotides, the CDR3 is TGTGCCACCCCCGTGGGGACAGGGGGCTTGGCAGATACGCAGTATTTT.

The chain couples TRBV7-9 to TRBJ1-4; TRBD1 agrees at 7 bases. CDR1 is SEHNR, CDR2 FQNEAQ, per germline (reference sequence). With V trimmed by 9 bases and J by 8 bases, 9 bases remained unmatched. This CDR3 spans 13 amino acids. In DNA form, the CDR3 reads TGTGCCAGTTGGGGACAGTCGTCGGAAAAACTGTTTTTT. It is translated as CASWGQSSEKLFF.

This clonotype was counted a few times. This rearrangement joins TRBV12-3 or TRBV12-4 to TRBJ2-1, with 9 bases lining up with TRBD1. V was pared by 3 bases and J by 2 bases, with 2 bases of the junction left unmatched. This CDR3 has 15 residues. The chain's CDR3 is CASSLTGGPYNEQFF. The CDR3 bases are TGTGCCAGCAGTTTGACAGGGGGGCCCTACAATGAGCAGTTCTTC.

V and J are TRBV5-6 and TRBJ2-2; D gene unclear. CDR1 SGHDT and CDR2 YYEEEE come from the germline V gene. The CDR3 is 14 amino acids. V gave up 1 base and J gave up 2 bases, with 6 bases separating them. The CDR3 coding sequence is TGTGCCAGCAGCTTGAGCTTTAACACCGGGGAGCTGTTTTTT. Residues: CASSLSFNTGELFF. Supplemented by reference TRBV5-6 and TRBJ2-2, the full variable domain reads DAGVTQSPTHLIKTRGQQVTLRCSPKSGHDTVSWYQQALGQGPQFIFQYYEEEERQRGNFPDRFSGHQFPNYSSELNVNALLLGDSALYLCASSLSFNTGELFFGEGSRLTVL.

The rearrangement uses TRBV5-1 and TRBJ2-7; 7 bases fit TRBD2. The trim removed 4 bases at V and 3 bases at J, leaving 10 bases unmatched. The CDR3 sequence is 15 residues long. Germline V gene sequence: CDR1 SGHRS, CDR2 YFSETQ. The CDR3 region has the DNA TGCGCCAGCAGCGTGGACCCGACTAGCAGCTACGAGCAGTACTTC. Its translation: CASSVDPTSSYEQYF. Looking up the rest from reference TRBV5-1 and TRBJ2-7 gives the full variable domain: KAGVTQTPRYLIKTRGQQVTLSCSPISGHRSVSWYQQTPGQGLQFLFEYFSETQRNKGNFPGRFSGRQFSNSRSEMNVSTLELGDSALYLCASSVDPTSSYEQYFGPGTRLTVT.

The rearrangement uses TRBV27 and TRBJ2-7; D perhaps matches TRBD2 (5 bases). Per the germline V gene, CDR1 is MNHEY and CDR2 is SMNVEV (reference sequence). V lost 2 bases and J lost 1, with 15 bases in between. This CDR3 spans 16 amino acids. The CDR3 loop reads CASSLGGPSWSYEQYF. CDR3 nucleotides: TGTGCCAGCAGTTTAGGAGGCCCTTCGTGGTCCTACGAGCAGTACTTC.

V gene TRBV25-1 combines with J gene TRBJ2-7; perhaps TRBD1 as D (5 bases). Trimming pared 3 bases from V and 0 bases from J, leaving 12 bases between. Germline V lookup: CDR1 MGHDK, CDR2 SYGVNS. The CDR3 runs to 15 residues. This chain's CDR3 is CASSEVGQSSYEQYF. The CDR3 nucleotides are TGTGCCAGCAGTGAGGTGGGGCAGTCCTCCTACGAGCAGTACTTC.

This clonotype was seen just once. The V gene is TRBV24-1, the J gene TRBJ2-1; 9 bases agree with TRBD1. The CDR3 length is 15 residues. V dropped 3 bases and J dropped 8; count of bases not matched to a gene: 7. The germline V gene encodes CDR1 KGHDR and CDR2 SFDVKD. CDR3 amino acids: CATSDPDRGIDEQFF. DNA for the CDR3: TGTGCCACCAGTGATCCCGACAGGGGGATCGATGAGCAGTTCTTC.

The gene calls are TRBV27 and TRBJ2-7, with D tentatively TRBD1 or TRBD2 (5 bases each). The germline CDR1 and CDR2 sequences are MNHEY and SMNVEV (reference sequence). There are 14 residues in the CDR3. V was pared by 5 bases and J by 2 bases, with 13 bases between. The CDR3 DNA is TGTGCCAGCAGTCATGCCGGGACGGCCTACGAGCAGTACTTC. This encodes CASSHAGTAYEQYF.

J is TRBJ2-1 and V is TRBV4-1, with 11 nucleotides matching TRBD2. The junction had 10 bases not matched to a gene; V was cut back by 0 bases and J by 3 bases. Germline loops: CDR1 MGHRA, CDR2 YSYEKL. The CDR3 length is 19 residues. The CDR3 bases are TGCGCCAGCAGCCAAGATCCGCACACTAGCGGGAGTATCTACAATGAGCAGTTCTTC. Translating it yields CASSQDPHTSGSIYNEQFF.

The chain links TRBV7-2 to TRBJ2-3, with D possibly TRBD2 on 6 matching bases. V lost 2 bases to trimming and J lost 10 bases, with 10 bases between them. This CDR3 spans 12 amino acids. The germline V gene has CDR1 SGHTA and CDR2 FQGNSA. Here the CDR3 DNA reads TGTGCCAGCAGCTTATCGGGGGATTCGCAGTATTTT. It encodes CASSLSGDSQYF. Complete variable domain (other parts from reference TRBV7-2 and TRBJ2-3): GAGVSQSPSNKVTEKGKDVELRCDPISGHTALYWYRQSLGQGLEFLIYFQGNSAPDKSGLPSDRFSAERTGGSVSTLTIQRTQQEDSAVYLCASSLSGDSQYFGPGTRLTVL.

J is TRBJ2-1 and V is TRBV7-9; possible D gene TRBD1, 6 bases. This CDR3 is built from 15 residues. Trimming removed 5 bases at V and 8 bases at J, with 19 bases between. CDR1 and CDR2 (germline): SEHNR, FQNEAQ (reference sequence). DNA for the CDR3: TGTGCCAGCAGCCTACAGGGAGCGACAATCTATGAGCAGTTCTTC. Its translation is CASSLQGATIYEQFF.

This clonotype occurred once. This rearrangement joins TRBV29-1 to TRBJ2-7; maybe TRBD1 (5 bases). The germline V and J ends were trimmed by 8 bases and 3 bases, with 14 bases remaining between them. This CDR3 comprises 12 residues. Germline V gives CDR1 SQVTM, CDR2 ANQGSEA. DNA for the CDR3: TGCAGCTTCGTAGGGGTGTACTACGAGCAGTACTTC. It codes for CSFVGVYYEQYF.

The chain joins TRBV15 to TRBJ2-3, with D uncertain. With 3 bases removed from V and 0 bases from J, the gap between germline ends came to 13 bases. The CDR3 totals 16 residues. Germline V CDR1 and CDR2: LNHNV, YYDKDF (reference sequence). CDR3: CATSRGPGRSTDTQYF. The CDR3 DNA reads TGTGCCACCAGCAGGGGTCCGGGCCGTAGCACAGATACGCAGTATTTT.

The CDR3 is CAIKIGDGEAFF. For the CDR3, the DNA is TGTGCCATCAAAATTGGGGACGGTGAAGCTTTCTTT. This rearrangement joins TRBV10-3 to TRBJ1-1; a possible D gene is TRBD1 (5 bases). Germline CDR1 and CDR2: ENHRY and SYGVKD. The V gene lost 7 bases and the J gene lost 7 bases, with 13 bases spanning the gap. The CDR3 consists of 12 residues.

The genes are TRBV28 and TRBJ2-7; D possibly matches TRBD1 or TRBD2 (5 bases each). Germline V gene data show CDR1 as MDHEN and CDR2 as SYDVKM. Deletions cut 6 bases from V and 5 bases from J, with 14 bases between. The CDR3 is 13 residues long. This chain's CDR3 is CASRLPGDDEQYF. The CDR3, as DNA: TGTGCCAGCAGGCTCCCCGGGGACGACGAGCAGTACTTC.

The CDR3 loop is CASSLPTGQDGELFF. DNA of the CDR3: TGTGCCAGCAGCCTACCGACAGGGCAGGACGGGGAGCTGTTTTTT. The genes are TRBV5-4 and TRBJ2-2; 7 bases map to TRBD1. Germline loops: CDR1 SGHNT, CDR2 YYREEE (reference sequence). Germline trimming cut 4 bases from V and 7 bases from J; bases unmatched to any gene: 10. The CDR3 is 15 residues long.

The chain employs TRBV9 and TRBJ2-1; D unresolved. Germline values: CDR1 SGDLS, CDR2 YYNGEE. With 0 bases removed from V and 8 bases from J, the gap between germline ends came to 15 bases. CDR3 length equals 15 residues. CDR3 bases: TGTGCCAGCAGCGTAGGAGGCGTCACAATTCATGAGCAGTTCTTC. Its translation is CASSVGGVTIHEQFF.

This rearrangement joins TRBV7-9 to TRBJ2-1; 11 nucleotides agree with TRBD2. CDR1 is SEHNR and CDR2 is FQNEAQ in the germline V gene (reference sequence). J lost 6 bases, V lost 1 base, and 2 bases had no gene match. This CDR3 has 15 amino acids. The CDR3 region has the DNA TGTGCCAGCAGCTTAGTTAGCGGGAGGGCCAATGAGCAGTTCTTC. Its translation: CASSLVSGRANEQFF.

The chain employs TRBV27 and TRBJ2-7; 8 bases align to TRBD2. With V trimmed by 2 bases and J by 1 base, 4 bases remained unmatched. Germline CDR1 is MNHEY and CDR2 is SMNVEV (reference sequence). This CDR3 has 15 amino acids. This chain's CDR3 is CASSLAGGYSYEQYF. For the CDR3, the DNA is TGTGCCAGCAGTTTAGCGGGAGGTTATTCCTACGAGCAGTACTTC.

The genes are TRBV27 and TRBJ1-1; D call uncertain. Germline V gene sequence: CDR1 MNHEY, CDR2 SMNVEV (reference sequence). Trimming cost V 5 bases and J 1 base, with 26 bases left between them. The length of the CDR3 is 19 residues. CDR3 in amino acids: CASSPGRTTTSAQNTEAFF. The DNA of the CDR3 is TGTGCCAGCAGTCCCGGACGGACGACTACATCCGCTCAGAACACTGAAGCTTTCTTT.

CDR3 sequence reads: CASTGGGEQFF. The CDR3 DNA is TGTGCCAGCACAGGCGGAGGGGAGCAGTTCTTC. This chain connects TRBV2 to TRBJ2-1, with D perhaps TRBD2 (6 bases). CDR3 length equals 11 residues. V was clipped by 7 bases and J by 10 bases, with 11 bases between them. The germline CDR1 and CDR2 sequences are SNHLY and FYNNEI.

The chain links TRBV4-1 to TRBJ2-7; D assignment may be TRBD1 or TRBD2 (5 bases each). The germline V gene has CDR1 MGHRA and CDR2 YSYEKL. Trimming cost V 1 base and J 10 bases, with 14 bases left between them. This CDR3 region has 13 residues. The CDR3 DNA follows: TGCGCCAGCAGCCAAGTTGGGACGGCCGATCAGTACTTC. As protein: CASSQVGTADQYF.